This TCR beta chain was identified in a study of T cell changes during pregnancy in multiple sclerosis. Method: immunoSEQ multiplex PCR; TCRdb's copy keeps in-frame clones and lacks some. The sample lists about 68,000 clones, 90% seen once, with 1.5% in the top ten. The V gene's germline CDR1 is MNHNS and CDR2 SASEGT. V lost 8 bases, J lost 7 bases, and 12 bases lay in between. The CDR3 totals 11 residues. This TCR was recovered from a female donor with multiple sclerosis, enrolled in a pregnancy study. The chain is built from TRBV6-1 and TRBJ2-7; D not resolved. The input for sequencing was peripheral blood, taken in the third trimester of pregnancy. CDR3 amino acids: CASLVEVEQYF. The CDR3 bases are TGTGCCAGCCTCGTAGAGGTAGAGCAGTACTTC.